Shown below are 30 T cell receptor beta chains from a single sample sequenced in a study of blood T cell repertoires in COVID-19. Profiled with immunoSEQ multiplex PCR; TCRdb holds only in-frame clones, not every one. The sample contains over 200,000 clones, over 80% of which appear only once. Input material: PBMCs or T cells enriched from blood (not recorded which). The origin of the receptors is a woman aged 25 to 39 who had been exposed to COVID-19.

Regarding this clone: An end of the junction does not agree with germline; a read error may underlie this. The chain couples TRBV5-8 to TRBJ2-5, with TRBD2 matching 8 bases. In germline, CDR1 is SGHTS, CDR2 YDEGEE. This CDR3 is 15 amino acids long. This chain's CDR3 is CASGFVAGPTETQYF. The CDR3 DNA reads TGTGCCAGCGGCTTCGTAGCGGGACCCACAGAGACCCAGTACTTC.

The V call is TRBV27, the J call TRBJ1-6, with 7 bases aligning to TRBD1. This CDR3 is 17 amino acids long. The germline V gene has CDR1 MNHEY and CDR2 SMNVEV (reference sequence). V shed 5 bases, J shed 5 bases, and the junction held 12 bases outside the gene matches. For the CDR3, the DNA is TGTGCCAGCAGTGCCTTCCCGCCAACAGGGGATAATTCACCCCTCCACTTT. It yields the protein CASSAFPPTGDNSPLHF.

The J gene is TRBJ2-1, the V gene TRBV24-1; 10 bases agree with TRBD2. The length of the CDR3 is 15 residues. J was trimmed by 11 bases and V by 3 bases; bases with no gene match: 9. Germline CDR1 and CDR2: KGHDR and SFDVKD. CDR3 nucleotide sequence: TGTGCCACCAGTGATCCAAGACTAGCGGGCGCGAAGCAGTTCTTC. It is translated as CATSDPRLAGAKQFF.

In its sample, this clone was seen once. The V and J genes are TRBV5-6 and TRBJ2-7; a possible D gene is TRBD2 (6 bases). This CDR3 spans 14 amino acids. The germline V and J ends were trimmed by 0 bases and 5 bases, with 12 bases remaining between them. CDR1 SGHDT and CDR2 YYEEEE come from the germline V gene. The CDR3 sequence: CASSLVRGEDEQYF. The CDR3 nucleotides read TGTGCCAGCAGCTTGGTGAGAGGGGAGGACGAGCAGTACTTC.

The CDR3 DNA follows: TGCGCCAGCAGCTTCGGGGATAGGGTCGACACTGAAGCTTTCTTT. This gives the protein CASSFGDRVDTEAFF. The chain joins TRBV5-1 to TRBJ1-1; no clear D gene. Germline-derived CDR1 and CDR2 are SGHRS and YFSETQ. The ends were cut back, 2 bases at V and 3 bases at J, with 14 bases in the middle. There are 15 residues in the CDR3.

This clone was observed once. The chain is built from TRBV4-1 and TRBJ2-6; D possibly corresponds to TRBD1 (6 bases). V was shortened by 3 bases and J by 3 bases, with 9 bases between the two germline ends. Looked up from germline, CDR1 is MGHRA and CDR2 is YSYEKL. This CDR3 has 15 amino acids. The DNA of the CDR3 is TGCGCCAGCAGCCAGCAGGGGCTTGGGGCCAACGTCCTGACTTTC. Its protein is CASSQQGLGANVLTF.

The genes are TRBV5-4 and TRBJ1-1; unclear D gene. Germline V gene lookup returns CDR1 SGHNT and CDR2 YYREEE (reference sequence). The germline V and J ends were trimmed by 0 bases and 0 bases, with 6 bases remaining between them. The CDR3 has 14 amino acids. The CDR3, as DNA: TGTGCCAGCAGCTTGGGGCCCATGAACACTGAAGCTTTCTTT. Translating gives CASSLGPMNTEAFF.

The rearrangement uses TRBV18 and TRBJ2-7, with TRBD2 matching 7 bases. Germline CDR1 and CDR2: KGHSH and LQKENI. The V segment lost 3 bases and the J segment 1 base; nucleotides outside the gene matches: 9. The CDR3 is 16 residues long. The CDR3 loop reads CASSPSDREVSYEQYF. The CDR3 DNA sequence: TGTGCCAGCTCACCTTCGGACCGGGAGGTATCCTACGAGCAGTACTTC. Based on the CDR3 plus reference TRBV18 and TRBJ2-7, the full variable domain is NAGVMQNPRHLVRRRGQEARLRCSPMKGHSHVYWYRQLPEEGLKFMVYLQKENIIDESGMPKERFSAEFPKEGPSILRIQQVVRGDSAAYFCASSPSDREVSYEQYFGPGTRLTVT.

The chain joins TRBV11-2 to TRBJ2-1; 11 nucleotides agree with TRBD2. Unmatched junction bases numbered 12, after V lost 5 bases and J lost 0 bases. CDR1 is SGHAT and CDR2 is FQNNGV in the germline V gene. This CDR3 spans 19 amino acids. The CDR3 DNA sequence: TGTGCCAGCAGCGTGCCGGGACTAGCGGTCTTCAGCTCCTACAATGAGCAGTTCTTC. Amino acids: CASSVPGLAVFSSYNEQFF.

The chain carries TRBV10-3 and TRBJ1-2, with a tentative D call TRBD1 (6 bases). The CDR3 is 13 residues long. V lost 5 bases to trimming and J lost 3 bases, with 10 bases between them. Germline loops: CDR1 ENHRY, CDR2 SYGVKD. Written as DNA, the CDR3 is TGTGCCATCAGTAACAGGGCAGACTATGGCTACACCTTC. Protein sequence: CAISNRADYGYTF.

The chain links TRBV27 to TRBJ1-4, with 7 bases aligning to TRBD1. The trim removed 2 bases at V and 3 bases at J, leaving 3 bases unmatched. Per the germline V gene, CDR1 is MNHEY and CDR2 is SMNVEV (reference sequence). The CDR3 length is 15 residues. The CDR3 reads CASSLTGVANEKLFF. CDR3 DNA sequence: TGTGCCAGCAGTTTAACAGGGGTGGCTAATGAAAAACTGTTTTTT.

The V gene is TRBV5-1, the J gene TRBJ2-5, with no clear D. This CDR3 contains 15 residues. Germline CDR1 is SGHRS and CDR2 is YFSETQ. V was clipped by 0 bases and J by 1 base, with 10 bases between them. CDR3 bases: TGCGCCAGCAGCTTGGCCAGCGTCCTCCAAGAGACCCAGTACTTC. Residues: CASSLASVLQETQYF. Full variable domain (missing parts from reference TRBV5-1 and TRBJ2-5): KAGVTQTPRYLIKTRGQQVTLSCSPISGHRSVSWYQQTPGQGLQFLFEYFSETQRNKGNFPGRFSGRQFSNSRSEMNVSTLELGDSALYLCASSLASVLQETQYFGPGTRLLVL.

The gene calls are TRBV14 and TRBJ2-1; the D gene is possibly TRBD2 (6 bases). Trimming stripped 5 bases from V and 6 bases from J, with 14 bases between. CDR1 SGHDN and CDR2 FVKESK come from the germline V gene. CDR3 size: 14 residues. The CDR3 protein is CASSLGGVRNEQFF. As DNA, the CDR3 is TGTGCCAGCAGCTTAGGCGGGGTTCGCAATGAGCAGTTCTTC.

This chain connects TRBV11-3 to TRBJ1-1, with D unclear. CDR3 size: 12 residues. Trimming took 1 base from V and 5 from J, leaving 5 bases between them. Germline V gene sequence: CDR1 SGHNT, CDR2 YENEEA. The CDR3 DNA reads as TGTGCCAGCAGCTTAGGGAGAACTGAAGCTTTCTTT. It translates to CASSLGRTEAFF.

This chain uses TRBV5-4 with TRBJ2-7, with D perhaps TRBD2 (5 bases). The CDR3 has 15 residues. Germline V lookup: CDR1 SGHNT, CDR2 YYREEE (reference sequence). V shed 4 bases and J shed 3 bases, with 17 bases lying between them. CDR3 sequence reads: CASSAGLSKSYEQYF. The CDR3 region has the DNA TGTGCCAGCAGCGCCGGACTGAGTAAGAGCTACGAGCAGTACTTC.

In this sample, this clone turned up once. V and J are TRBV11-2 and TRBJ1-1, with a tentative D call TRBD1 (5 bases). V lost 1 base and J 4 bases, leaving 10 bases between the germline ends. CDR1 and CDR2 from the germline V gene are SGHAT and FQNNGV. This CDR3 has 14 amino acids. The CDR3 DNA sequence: TGTGCCAGCAGCTTAGTGGGGACTCTCACTGAAGCTTTCTTT. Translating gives CASSLVGTLTEAFF.

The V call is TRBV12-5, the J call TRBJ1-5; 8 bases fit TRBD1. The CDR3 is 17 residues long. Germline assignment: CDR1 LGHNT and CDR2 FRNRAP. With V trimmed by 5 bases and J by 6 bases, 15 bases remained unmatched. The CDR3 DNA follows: TGTGCTAGTGGTCACGGACAGGGAAGGGAGGAGGGTCAGCCCCAGCATTTT. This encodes CASGHGQGREEGQPQHF.

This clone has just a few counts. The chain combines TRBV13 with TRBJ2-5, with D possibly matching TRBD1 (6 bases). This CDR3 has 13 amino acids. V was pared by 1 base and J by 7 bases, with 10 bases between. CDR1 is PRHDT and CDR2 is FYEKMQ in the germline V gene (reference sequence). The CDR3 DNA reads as TGTGCCAGCAGCTTAGCTGGGGGCGGGACCCAGTACTTC. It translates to CASSLAGGGTQYF.

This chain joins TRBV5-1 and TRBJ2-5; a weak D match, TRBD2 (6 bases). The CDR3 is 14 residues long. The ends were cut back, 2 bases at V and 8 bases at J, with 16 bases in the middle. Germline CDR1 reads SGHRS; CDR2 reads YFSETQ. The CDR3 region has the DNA TGCGCCAGCAGCTTTTCTACGGGAGTAATCACCCAGTACTTC. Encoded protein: CASSFSTGVITQYF.

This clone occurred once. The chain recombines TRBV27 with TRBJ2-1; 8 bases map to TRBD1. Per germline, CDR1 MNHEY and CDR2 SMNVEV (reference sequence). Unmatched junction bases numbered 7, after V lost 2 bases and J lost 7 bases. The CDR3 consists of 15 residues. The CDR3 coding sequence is TGTGCCAGCAGTTTAGGGCCAGGGGGCCTGAATGAGCAGTTCTTC. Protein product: CASSLGPGGLNEQFF.

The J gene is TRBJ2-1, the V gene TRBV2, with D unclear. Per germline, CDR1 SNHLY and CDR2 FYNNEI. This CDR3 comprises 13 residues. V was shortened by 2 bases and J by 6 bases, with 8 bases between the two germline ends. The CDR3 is CASSERGSNEQFF. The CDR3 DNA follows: TGTGCCAGCAGTGAACGAGGTAGCAATGAGCAGTTCTTC.

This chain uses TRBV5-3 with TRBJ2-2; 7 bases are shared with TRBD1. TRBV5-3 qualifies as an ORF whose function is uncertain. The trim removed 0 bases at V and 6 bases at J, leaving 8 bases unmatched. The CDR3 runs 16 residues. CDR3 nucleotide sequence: TGTGCCAGAAGCTTGGAACAGGGGATCGGGCCCGGGGAGCTGTTTTTT. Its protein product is CARSLEQGIGPGELFF.

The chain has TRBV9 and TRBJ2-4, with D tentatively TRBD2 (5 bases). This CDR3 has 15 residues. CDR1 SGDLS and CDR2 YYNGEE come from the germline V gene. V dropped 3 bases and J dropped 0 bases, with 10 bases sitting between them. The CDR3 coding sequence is TGTGCCAGCAGCGCGTCGGGAATAGCCAAAAACATTCAGTACTTC. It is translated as CASSASGIAKNIQYF.

The CDR3 loop reads CAWSLENYEQYF. The CDR3 DNA sequence: TGTGCCTGGAGTTTGGAGAACTACGAGCAGTACTTC. This chain joins TRBV30 and TRBJ2-7; D gene uncertain. The germline gives CDR1 GTSNPN, CDR2 SVGIG (reference sequence). This CDR3 spans 12 amino acids. Trimming took off 2 bases at V and 3 bases at J, with 8 bases between the two ends.

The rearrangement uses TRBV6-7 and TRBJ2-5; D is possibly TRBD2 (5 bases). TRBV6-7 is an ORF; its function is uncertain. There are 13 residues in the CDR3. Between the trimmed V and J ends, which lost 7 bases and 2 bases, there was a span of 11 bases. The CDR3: CASTKPGQETQYF. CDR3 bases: TGTGCCAGCACTAAACCGGGACAAGAGACCCAGTACTTC.

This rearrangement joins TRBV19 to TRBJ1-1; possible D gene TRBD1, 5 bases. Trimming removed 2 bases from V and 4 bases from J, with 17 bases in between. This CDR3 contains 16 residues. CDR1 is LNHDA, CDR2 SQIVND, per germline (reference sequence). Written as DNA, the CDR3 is TGTGCCAGTAGTATAAAGATCGGGGGAAGGGGCACTGAAGCTTTCTTT. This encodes CASSIKIGGRGTEAFF.

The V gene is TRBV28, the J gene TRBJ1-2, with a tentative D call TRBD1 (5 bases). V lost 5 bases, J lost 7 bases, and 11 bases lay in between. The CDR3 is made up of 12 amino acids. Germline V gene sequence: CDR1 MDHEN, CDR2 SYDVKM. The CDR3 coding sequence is TGTGCCAGCAGTGCGAGGACATCTGGCTACACCTTC. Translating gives CASSARTSGYTF.

CDR3 residues: CASSNKAVPQETQYF. CDR3 sequence (DNA): TGCGCCAGCAGCAATAAAGCGGTACCACAAGAGACCCAGTACTTC. The chain uses TRBV5-1 and TRBJ2-5; D is possibly TRBD2 (5 bases). The CDR3 sequence is 15 residues long. V gave up 4 bases and J gave up 2 bases, with 15 bases separating them. The germline V gene has CDR1 SGHRS and CDR2 YFSETQ.

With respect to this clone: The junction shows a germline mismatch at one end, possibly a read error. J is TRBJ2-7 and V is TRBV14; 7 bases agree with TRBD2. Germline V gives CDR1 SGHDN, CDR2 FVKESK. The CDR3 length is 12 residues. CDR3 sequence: CASSQDPWTRVF. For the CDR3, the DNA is TGTGCCAGCAGCCAAGATCCTTGGACTAGAGTCTTC.

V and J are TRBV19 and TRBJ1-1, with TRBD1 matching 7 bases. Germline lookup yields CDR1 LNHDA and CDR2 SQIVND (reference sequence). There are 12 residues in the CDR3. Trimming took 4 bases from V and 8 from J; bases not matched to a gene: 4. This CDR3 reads CASSKDRAEAFF. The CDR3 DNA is TGTGCCAGTAGTAAAGACAGGGCCGAAGCTTTCTTT.